The 31 T cell receptor beta chains below were found in one sample sequenced in a study of blood T cells in healthy people across ages (dated by TCRdb to the mid-2010s). The library was made by 5' RACE. These reads were obtained on an Illumina HiSeq 2500. A second PCR of 7 to 11 cycles was performed with a sample-barcoded 5' primer and a J-beta primer mix. TCRdb ran its own pipeline on the public reads, namely fastp trimming at Q25 and MiXCR clone calling, and kept in-frame beta chains. Rows matching on CDR3 protein sequence are summarized as one entry with the most common DNA and genes. This sample lists fewer than 650,000 distinct CDR3 sequences; about 25% were detected once. The top ten hold 3% to 4% of the sample. These data were also filed under a second study, of T cells of mothers and their children.

The sequenced sample was blood. The source of these receptors is a boy aged 2 to 9 in good health.

The chain has TRBV20-1 and TRBJ2-3; 9 nucleotides agree with TRBD2. The junction had 7 bases not matched to a gene; V was cut back by 0 bases and J by 3 bases. This CDR3 region has 16 residues. The germline V gene encodes CDR1 DFQATT and CDR2 SNEGSKA (reference sequence). CDR3 protein: CSARDPAGGQTDTQYF. CDR3 bases: TGCAGTGCTAGAGATCCTGCGGGGGGGCAAACAGATACGCAGTATTTT.

This clonotype has only a few counts. V usage is TRBV6-2 or TRBV6-3 and J usage is TRBJ2-1; D might be TRBD2 (6 bases). Looked up from germline, CDR1 is MNHEY and CDR2 is SVGEGT. The CDR3 runs 17 residues. V was trimmed by 7 bases and J by 1 base, leaving 20 bases between them. The CDR3 coding sequence is TGTGCCAGCAACCCCTCGGGGCGGGGAGGTTCCTACAATGAGCAGTTCTTC. Its translation is CASNPSGRGGSYNEQFF.

The V and J genes are TRBV10-3 and TRBJ2-5; 7 bases fit TRBD1. The ends lost 11 bases at V and 0 bases at J; junction bases unmatched: 9. Germline V lookup: CDR1 ENHRY, CDR2 SYGVKD. The CDR3 sequence is 14 residues long. In DNA form, the CDR3 reads TGTGCCGTACGACAGGGACAGTACCAAGAGACCCAGTACTTC. Its protein is CAVRQGQYQETQYF.

This clonotype was counted a few times. This chain connects TRBV6-6 to TRBJ1-6; no reliable D call. CDR1 and CDR2 from the germline V gene are MNHNY and SVGAGI (reference sequence). The CDR3 length is 15 residues. V was trimmed by 0 bases and J by 1 base, leaving 4 bases between them. CDR3 sequence reads: CASSYSWSYNSPLHF. DNA for the CDR3: TGTGCCAGCAGTTACTCTTGGTCCTATAATTCACCCCTCCACTTT.

The genes are TRBV3-1 and TRBJ1-4; TRBD1 aligns across 7 bases. The CDR3 has 15 residues. Germline loops: CDR1 LGHDT, CDR2 YNNKEL (reference sequence). V was pared by 4 bases and J by 4 bases, with 6 bases of the junction left unmatched. In DNA form, the CDR3 reads TGTGCCAGCAGCCGAGAGGGGGCCCGTAATGAAAAACTGTTTTTT. Translated: CASSREGARNEKLFF. The whole variable domain, remainder taken from reference TRBV3-1 and TRBJ1-4, is DTAVSQTPKYLVTQMGNDKSIKCEQNLGHDTMYWYKQDSKKFLKIMFSYNNKELIINETVPNRFSPKSPDKAHLNLHINSLELGDSAVYFCASSREGARNEKLFFGSGTQLSVL.

This clonotype came up a few times. This chain connects TRBV20-1 to TRBJ1-2, with D perhaps matching TRBD1 (6 bases). The ends were cut back, 5 bases at V and 1 base at J, with 20 bases in the middle. Germline V lookup: CDR1 DFQATT, CDR2 SNEGSKA (reference sequence). The CDR3 loop spans 16 amino acids. The CDR3 region is CSACPLTGGDNYGYTF. The CDR3 coding sequence is TGCAGTGCTTGCCCTCTGACAGGCGGGGATAACTATGGCTACACCTTC.

This clonotype was seen only once. The chain uses TRBV9 and TRBJ2-3; D may be TRBD1 (6 bases). Germline assignment: CDR1 SGDLS and CDR2 YYNGEE. The CDR3 contains 14 residues. V was pared by 4 bases and J by 1 base, with 10 bases between. CDR3 loop: CASSTEGGTDTQYF. The CDR3 coding sequence is TGTGCCAGCAGCACCGAGGGGGGCACAGATACGCAGTATTTT.

The rearrangement uses TRBV11-3 and TRBJ2-3; D perhaps matches TRBD1 (6 bases). V lost 1 base, J lost 6 bases, and 14 bases lay in between. The V gene's germline CDR1 is SGHNT and CDR2 YENEEA. There are 15 residues in the CDR3. This CDR3 is CASSLAPDSMDTQYF. CDR3 nucleotide sequence: TGTGCCAGCAGCTTAGCACCGGACAGTATGGATACGCAGTATTTT.

This clonotype was seen more than once but under ten times. The chain employs TRBV3-1 and TRBJ2-4; D gene unclear. CDR1 LGHDT and CDR2 YNNKEL come from the germline V gene (reference sequence). The CDR3 contains 14 residues. The V end lost 3 bases, the J end lost 5 bases, and 11 bases lay between the germline ends. CDR3 in amino acids: CASSQSSGQNIQYF. For the CDR3, the DNA is TGTGCCAGCAGCCAGTCTAGTGGACAAAACATTCAGTACTTC.

This clonotype was counted between two and nine times. The chain recombines TRBV11-2 with TRBJ2-5, with 12 bases lining up with TRBD1. The CDR3 sequence is 16 residues long. The germline V gene encodes CDR1 SGHAT and CDR2 FQNNGV. V lost 3 bases to trimming and J lost 4 bases; unmatched junction nucleotides: 6. CDR3 coding DNA: TGTGCCAGCAGCTTCGGGACAGGGGGCTGGGGAGAGACCCAGTACTTC. Residues: CASSFGTGGWGETQYF. Supplemented by reference TRBV11-2 and TRBJ2-5, the full variable domain reads EAGVAQSPRYKIIEKRQSVAFWCNPISGHATLYWYQQILGQGPKLLIQFQNNGVVDDSQLPKDRFSAERLKGVDSTLKIQPAKLEDSAVYLCASSFGTGGWGETQYFGPGTRLLVL.

This clonotype occurred a few times. The chain combines TRBV14 with TRBJ2-5; D uncertain. The germline CDR1 and CDR2 sequences are SGHDN and FVKESK. Trimming took 2 bases from V and 4 from J, leaving 14 bases between them. The CDR3 is 15 residues long. The CDR3 spells CASSQPGPVRETQYF. CDR3 nucleotides: TGTGCCAGCAGCCAACCTGGGCCCGTAAGAGAGACCCAGTACTTC.

This clonotype was found a few times. DNA for the CDR3: TGTGCCAGCACCTATAGCGCGTTAATAAACACTGAAGCTTTCTTT. It is translated as CASTYSALINTEAFF. J is TRBJ1-1 and V is TRBV12-3 or TRBV12-4; D uncertain. Trimming removed 7 bases at V and 2 bases at J, with 17 bases between. The CDR3 is made up of 15 amino acids.

V usage is TRBV7-9 and J usage is TRBJ1-1, with D tentatively TRBD1 (6 bases). This CDR3 is 12 amino acids long. V dropped 11 bases and J dropped 4 bases, with 14 bases sitting between them. Germline CDR1 reads SEHNR; CDR2 reads FQNEAQ (reference sequence). The CDR3 loop reads CAARQGTTEAFF. CDR3 DNA sequence: TGTGCCGCTAGGCAGGGGACCACTGAAGCTTTCTTT.

V is TRBV5-1 and J is TRBJ2-1; TRBD2 aligns across 10 bases. There are 16 residues in the CDR3. J lost 8 bases, V lost 1 base, and 9 bases had no gene match. Germline CDR1 SGHRS, CDR2 YFSETQ. The CDR3 DNA sequence: TGCGCCAGCAGCTTGAGAAGCGGGGGGGCAGGAGATGAGCAGTTCTTC. Translation gives CASSLRSGGAGDEQFF.

As for this clonotype: A read error may produce the germline difference seen at one junction end. The genes are TRBV20-1 and TRBJ2-3; possibly TRBD2 for D (6 bases). The CDR3 covers 16 residues. Germline assignment: CDR1 DFQATT and CDR2 SNEGSKA (reference sequence). The CDR3 DNA sequence: TGCAGTGCTAGTATTCCGGGAGCGTCTTTCTTAGATATGCAGTATTTT. Encoded protein: CSASIPGASFLDMQYF.

The V gene is TRBV9, the J gene TRBJ2-7, with TRBD2 matching 11 bases. CDR1 SGDLS and CDR2 YYNGEE come from the germline V gene. The CDR3 contains 15 residues. Trimming took 3 bases from V and 7 from J; bases not matched to a gene: 9. CDR3 sequence reads: CASSELAGALGEQYF. The DNA of the CDR3 is TGTGCCAGCAGCGAACTAGCGGGAGCGCTCGGGGAGCAGTACTTC.

J is TRBJ1-2 and V is TRBV7-2; D possibly corresponds to TRBD1 (5 bases). The CDR3 is made up of 16 amino acids. Germline loops: CDR1 SGHTA, CDR2 FQGNSA. The V gene lost 5 bases and the J gene lost 0 bases, with 16 bases spanning the gap. CDR3 bases: TGTGCCAGCAGCCTGGGGACGGTGTCTTCTAACTATGGCTACACCTTC. It codes for CASSLGTVSSNYGYTF.

In its sample, this clonotype was seen many times. At one end, the junction sequence differs from germline, possibly due to a read error. The rearrangement joins TRBV4-1 to TRBJ2-7, with a weak D call TRBD2 (5 bases). Germline values: CDR1 MGHRA, CDR2 YSYEKL. This CDR3 spans 13 amino acids. The chain's CDR3 is CASSQGLAYEQYF. DNA for the CDR3: TGTGCCAGCAGCCAAGGACTTGCCTACGAGCAGTACTTC.

This clonotype was recorded a few times. V and J are TRBV7-2 and TRBJ2-5; 16 bases agree with TRBD2. The J segment lost 3 bases and the V segment lost 3 bases, leaving 1 base of the junction unmatched. CDR1 is SGHTA, CDR2 FQGNSA, per germline. The CDR3 has 16 amino acids. This CDR3 is CASSLGTSGREETQYF. The CDR3 coding sequence is TGTGCCAGCAGCTTGGGGACTAGCGGGAGGGAAGAGACCCAGTACTTC. The entire variable domain, with the rest obtained from reference TRBV7-2 and TRBJ2-5, is as follows: GAGVSQSPSNKVTEKGKDVELRCDPISGHTALYWYRQSLGQGLEFLIYFQGNSAPDKSGLPSDRFSAERTGGSVSTLTIQRTQQEDSAVYLCASSLGTSGREETQYFGPGTRLLVL.

This clonotype turned up a few times. The V call is TRBV12-3 or TRBV12-4, the J call TRBJ1-1; D is unresolved. The CDR3 has 13 amino acids. Between the trimmed V and J ends, which lost 6 bases and 1 base, there was a span of 9 bases. The CDR3 protein is CASRLEENTEAFF. CDR3 coding DNA: TGTGCCAGCAGACTGGAGGAGAACACTGAAGCTTTCTTT.

This clonotype was detected only a few times. J is TRBJ2-4 and V is TRBV4-2; 7 bases align to TRBD2. CDR1 and CDR2 from the germline V gene are LGHNA and YNFKEQ. Losses at the gene ends were 6 bases for V and 13 bases for J; bases not matched to a gene: 9. CDR3 length: 12 residues. The CDR3 is CASRLGGGLQYF. The CDR3 DNA follows: TGTGCCAGCAGGCTAGGTGGGGGACTACAGTACTTC.

This clonotype was seen more than once but under ten times. The CDR3 loop reads CAAGSSYNSPLHF. The CDR3, as DNA: TGTGCGGCAGGGAGCTCCTATAATTCACCCCTCCACTTT. The gene calls are TRBV30 and TRBJ1-6; possibly TRBD1 for D (5 bases). There are 13 residues in the CDR3. Per the germline V gene, CDR1 is GTSNPN and CDR2 is SVGIG (reference sequence).

This clonotype has just a few counts. The chain has TRBV29-1 and TRBJ1-1, with a weak D call TRBD1 (5 bases). This CDR3 is 13 amino acids long. V lost 3 bases and J 5 bases, leaving 13 bases between the germline ends. CDR1 is SQVTM and CDR2 is ANQGSEA in the germline V gene. CDR3 sequence reads: CSVEGRKGTEAFF. CDR3 nucleotides: TGCAGCGTTGAGGGGCGCAAGGGTACTGAAGCTTTCTTT.

The gene calls are TRBV5-5 and TRBJ1-5, with 9 bases aligning to TRBD1. CDR1 and CDR2 from the germline V gene are SGHKS and YYEKEE (reference sequence). The CDR3 extends over 16 amino acids. J was trimmed by 7 bases and V by 0 bases; bases with no gene match: 8. The CDR3 DNA follows: TGTGCCAGCAGCTTGGCCACAGGGGGCTTAGGGCAGCCCCAGCATTTT. It specifies CASSLATGGLGQPQHF.

This clonotype was counted a few times. This chain uses TRBV11-2 with TRBJ2-5; TRBD2 is a possible D gene (5 bases). The J call may be mistaken, given a closer DNA end match to TRBJ2-7. Looked up from germline, CDR1 is SGHAT and CDR2 is FQNNGV. This CDR3 region has 14 residues. The CDR3 nucleotides read TGTGCCAGTAGTCAGACGGACTGGAACTACGAGCAGTACTTC. Translating gives CASSQTDWNYEQYF.

The chain carries TRBV6-2 or TRBV6-3 and TRBJ2-5, with D uncertain. The DNA matches TRBJ2-7 better at its end, which makes the J call doubtful. The CDR3 totals 13 residues. The V gene's germline CDR1 is MNHEY and CDR2 SVGEGT. The CDR3 here is CASSSRFSYEQYF. Written as DNA, the CDR3 is TGTGCCAGCAGTTCCAGGTTCTCCTACGAGCAGTACTTC.

This chain joins TRBV15 and TRBJ2-3, with D possibly being TRBD2 (5 bases). This CDR3 has 16 residues. V was clipped by 1 base and J by 2 bases, with 13 bases between them. Germline V lookup: CDR1 LNHNV, CDR2 YYDKDF (reference sequence). DNA for the CDR3: TGTGCCACCAGCAGAGGAGGGAGCGGAAACACAGATACGCAGTATTTT. The encoded protein is CATSRGGSGNTDTQYF.

The rearrangement links TRBV6-5 to TRBJ2-4; 9 bases align to TRBD1. Losses at the gene ends were 5 bases for V and 7 bases for J; bases not matched to a gene: 21. The CDR3 is made up of 19 amino acids. Germline V CDR1 and CDR2: MNHEY, SVGAGI. CDR3 nucleotides: TGTGCCAGCAGTATTAGTGGGGACAGGGTGGTTTCCGTTCGGAACATTCAGTACTTC. This gives the protein CASSISGDRVVSVRNIQYF.

The chain carries TRBV5-1 and TRBJ1-6; D remains unclear. V was shortened by 0 bases and J by 15 bases, with 16 bases between the two germline ends. The germline V gene has CDR1 SGHRS and CDR2 YFSETQ. This CDR3 spans 14 amino acids. The CDR3 reads CASSLAQSYLHLHF. The DNA for the CDR3 is TGCGCCAGCAGCTTGGCCCAGAGCTACCTTCACCTCCACTTT.

This clonotype was seen once. The genes are TRBV7-9 and TRBJ2-5; 10 bases align to TRBD2. CDR1 is SEHNR, CDR2 FQNEAQ, per germline (reference sequence). The CDR3 has 16 amino acids. After removal of 0 bases from V and 1 base from J, the junction contained 2 bases not matched to a gene. The CDR3 here is CASSLATSGRQETQYF. The DNA for the CDR3 is TGTGCCAGCAGCTTAGCGACTAGCGGGCGCCAAGAGACCCAGTACTTC.

The rearrangement links TRBV6-5 to TRBJ1-1, with D maybe TRBD1 (6 bases). V dropped 0 bases and J dropped 3 bases, with 8 bases sitting between them. Germline assignment: CDR1 MNHEY and CDR2 SVGAGI. The CDR3 runs 14 residues. The CDR3 is CASSYSGHDTEAFF. The CDR3 bases are TGTGCCAGCAGTTACTCGGGACACGACACTGAAGCTTTCTTT.